These 14 T cell receptor beta chains originate from one sample sequenced in a study of blood T cell repertoires in COVID-19. Here immunoSEQ multiplex PCR was the method, and the copy in TCRdb shows in-frame clones only, minus some. The sample has about 38,000 clones, 65% to 75% seen once. The sample consisted of peripheral blood. The receptors were sampled from a man aged 65 to 85 with COVID-19, enrolled during active disease.

The gene calls are TRBV2 and TRBJ1-5; no reliable D call. CDR1 SNHLY and CDR2 FYNNEI come from the germline V gene. Between the trimmed V and J ends, which lost 2 bases and 6 bases, there was a span of 14 bases. This CDR3 comprises 15 residues. CDR3 in DNA: TGTGCCAGCAGTGAAACCATTATTAGCGGTCAGCCCCAGCATTTT. Its translation: CASSETIISGQPQHF.

The CDR3 nucleotides are TGCAGTGCTAGTGACCAGGGGGAAGGCTACACCTTC. This translates into CSASDQGEGYTF. This chain connects TRBV20-1 to TRBJ1-2; 7 bases are shared with TRBD1. Germline CDR1 is DFQATT and CDR2 is SNEGSKA (reference sequence). V shed 3 bases and J 8 bases; nucleotides not matched to a gene: 6. This CDR3 comprises 12 residues.

This clone has a handful of counts. This rearrangement joins TRBV5-6 to TRBJ1-6, with 8 nucleotides matching TRBD1. The CDR3 sequence is 15 residues long. From germline, CDR1 is SGHDT and CDR2 YYEEEE. V was pared by 0 bases and J by 7 bases, with 3 bases of the junction left unmatched. The CDR3 spells CASSLGDRMNSPLHF. In DNA form, the CDR3 reads TGTGCCAGCAGCTTGGGGGACAGGATGAATTCACCCCTCCACTTT. The full variable domain, its missing parts supplied by reference TRBV5-6 and TRBJ1-6, is DAGVTQSPTHLIKTRGQQVTLRCSPKSGHDTVSWYQQALGQGPQFIFQYYEEEERQRGNFPDRFSGHQFPNYSSELNVNALLLGDSALYLCASSLGDRMNSPLHFGNGTRLTVT.

This chain connects TRBV28 to TRBJ1-1; D is uncertain. V lost 7 bases and J 0 bases, leaving 15 bases between the germline ends. CDR1 and CDR2 (germline): MDHEN, SYDVKM. The CDR3 is 15 residues long. CDR3: CASILSPLMNTEAFF. For the CDR3, the DNA is TGTGCCAGCATCCTATCTCCCCTTATGAACACTGAAGCTTTCTTT.

For the CDR3, the DNA is TGTGCCAGCAGCTTCAGGGATCAGTCACCCCTCCACTTT. Its translation is CASSFRDQSPLHF. V is TRBV7-3 and J is TRBJ1-6; tentative D call: TRBD1 (5 bases). The CDR3 extends over 13 amino acids. V lost 3 bases and J 10 bases, leaving 10 bases between the germline ends. Germline-derived CDR1 and CDR2 are SGHTA and FQGTGA.

This clone came up once. The rearrangement uses TRBV10-1 and TRBJ2-1; TRBD1 matches at 8 bases. Trimming took 10 bases from V and 0 from J; bases not matched to a gene: 20. The CDR3 loop spans 19 amino acids. Germline lookup yields CDR1 WNHNN and CDR2 SYGVQD (reference sequence). CDR3 bases: TGCGCCACCTGTCCCGGGACAGGTACAGATCCCGCCTCCTACAATGAGCAGTTCTTC. This gives the protein CATCPGTGTDPASYNEQFF.

The chain couples TRBV14 to TRBJ1-3, with 8 bases identical to TRBD1. This CDR3 is 15 amino acids long. Trimming removed 3 bases from V and 4 bases from J; junction bases left unmatched: 5. From germline, CDR1 is SGHDN and CDR2 FVKESK. The CDR3 loop reads CASSHAGTGGNTIYF. CDR3 bases: TGTGCCAGCAGCCACGCCGGGACAGGAGGAAACACCATATATTTT.

The chain joins TRBV19 to TRBJ1-2, with TRBD1 matching 10 bases. Germline values: CDR1 LNHDA, CDR2 SQIVND (reference sequence). There are 19 residues in the CDR3. Trimming removed 4 bases from V and 2 bases from J; junction bases left unmatched: 16. The CDR3, as DNA: TGTGCCAGTAGTAAAACACCGGGACAGGGGATGTCTCCAAACTATGGCTACACCTTC. Translation: CASSKTPGQGMSPNYGYTF.

V usage is TRBV6-4 and J usage is TRBJ2-4, with TRBD2 as a possible D gene (6 bases). The CDR3 is 13 residues long. Per germline, CDR1 MRHNA and CDR2 SNTAGT. V was shortened by 4 bases and J by 9 bases, with 13 bases between the two germline ends. The DNA of the CDR3 is TGTGCCAGCAGTGCAACGGGAGTGGGCATTCAGTACTTC. The encoded protein is CASSATGVGIQYF.

In DNA form, the CDR3 reads TGCGCCAGCAGGGGGACTAGCCGACAAGACTACGAGCAGTACTTC. This gives the protein CASRGTSRQDYEQYF. This chain links TRBV10-2 with TRBJ2-7; 9 bases align to TRBD2. CDR1 is WSHSY, CDR2 SAAADI, per germline. The CDR3 is 15 residues long. The J segment lost 3 bases and the V segment lost 6 bases, leaving 9 bases of the junction unmatched.

The chain recombines TRBV6-4 with TRBJ1-1; 7 nucleotides match TRBD1. Trimming took 6 bases from V and 6 from J; bases not matched to a gene: 10. The CDR3 loop spans 14 amino acids. CDR1 and CDR2 from the germline V gene are MRHNA and SNTAGT. The CDR3 is CASSQGVGTAEAFF. DNA for the CDR3: TGTGCCAGCAGCCAGGGGGTAGGAACGGCTGAAGCTTTCTTT.

The J gene is TRBJ2-1, the V gene TRBV5-4; D remains unclear. This CDR3 spans 13 amino acids. Germline lookup yields CDR1 SGHNT and CDR2 YYREEE (reference sequence). Trimming pared 3 bases from V and 6 bases from J, leaving 10 bases between. The CDR3 DNA reads TGTGCCAGCAGCTACAATCATGGCAATGAGCAGTTCTTC. It yields the protein CASSYNHGNEQFF.

The chain uses TRBV6-4 and TRBJ2-7; tentatively, D is TRBD1 (5 bases). Trimming removed 5 bases from V and 0 bases from J, with 17 bases in between. Germline lookup yields CDR1 MRHNA and CDR2 SNTAGT. The CDR3 runs 16 residues. The CDR3 sequence is CASSPGSFDSSYEQYF. The CDR3 DNA reads TGTGCCAGCAGTCCAGGGTCGTTCGACAGCTCCTACGAGCAGTACTTC.

This chain links TRBV5-8 with TRBJ2-6; D is perhaps TRBD2 (5 bases). CDR1 and CDR2 (germline): SGHTS, YDEGEE. The CDR3 is 15 amino acids. Trimming removed 4 bases at V and 3 bases at J, with 11 bases between. The CDR3, as DNA: TGTGCCAGCAGCCCCTGGCGGGTTGGGGCCAACGTCCTGACTTTC. It codes for CASSPWRVGANVLTF.